The 17 T cell receptor beta chains below were found in one sample sequenced in a study of tissue T cells after allogeneic stem cell transplantation. Assay: immunoSEQ multiplex PCR; the TCRdb copy retains only in-frame clones and omits some. Seen here are around 2,000 clones, roughly 80% observed once, and the top ten hold roughly 5.8%. The source material was ileal tissue, sampled at autopsy. Every receptor here comes from a male patient aged 40 to 70 with steroid-refractory graft-versus-host disease after an allogeneic stem cell transplant. The graft donor may have contributed some T cells.

The rearrangement joins TRBV2 to TRBJ2-4; D not resolved. The length of the CDR3 is 11 residues. The germline gives CDR1 SNHLY, CDR2 FYNNEI. Trimming took 7 bases from V and 6 from J, leaving 7 bases between them. CDR3 in amino acids: CASTSTNIQYF. CDR3 nucleotides: TGTGCCAGCACATCCACAAACATTCAGTACTTC.

The CDR3, as DNA: TGCGCCAGCAGCCAAGAATTAGCGGGGGGCGGGCAGACCCAGTACTTC. It yields the protein CASSQELAGGGQTQYF. The chain is built from TRBV4-3 and TRBJ2-5; 10 bases fit TRBD2. The CDR3 length is 16 residues. Germline-derived CDR1 and CDR2 are LGHNA and YSLEER. The trim removed 0 bases at V and 6 bases at J, leaving 7 bases unmatched.

The chain couples TRBV6-5 to TRBJ2-5; 7 bases are a match to TRBD2. The CDR3 is made up of 13 amino acids. Germline CDR1 MNHEY, CDR2 SVGAGI. Trimming removed 9 bases from V and 4 bases from J; junction bases left unmatched: 8. For the CDR3, the DNA is TGTGCCAGTCAAAGGGAGCGGGGAGAGACCCAGTACTTC. Its translation: CASQRERGETQYF.

The chain employs TRBV6-5 and TRBJ2-2; 8 nucleotides line up with TRBD2. CDR1 and CDR2 from the germline V gene are MNHEY and SVGAGI. Trimming took 9 bases from V and 1 from J; bases not matched to a gene: 4. The CDR3 extends over 14 amino acids. The CDR3 nucleotides are TGTGCCAGTCGGGGGGGCGGGAACACCGGGGAGCTGTTTTTT. Translated, it gives CASRGGGNTGELFF.

The rearrangement uses TRBV21-1 and TRBJ2-5; the listed D gene, TRBD2, was not tested against the DNA. TRBV21-1 is termed a pseudogene. The length of the CDR3 is 17 residues. The CDR3 DNA follows: TGTGCCAGCTTTAGCCCTCGTGAAACTAGCGTCAAAGAGACCCAGTACTTC. Protein product: CASFSPRETSVKETQYF.

The chain joins TRBV2 to TRBJ1-4; 11 bases are a match to TRBD1. Trimming cost V 1 base and J 11 bases; bases outside gene matches: 12. Per germline, CDR1 SNHLY and CDR2 FYNNEI. The CDR3 runs 17 residues. The CDR3 bases are TGTGCCAGCAGTGAAGGTCGGACAGGGGGCAACGCGGGGAAACTGTTTTTT. Its translation: CASSEGRTGGNAGKLFF.

This rearrangement joins TRBV7-3 to TRBJ2-5; D may be TRBD1 (5 bases). CDR1 is SGHTA and CDR2 is FQGTGA in the germline V gene. Trimming took off 3 bases at V and 2 bases at J, with 7 bases between the two ends. This CDR3 contains 13 residues. The CDR3 nucleotides are TGTGCCAGCAGCTTCCAGGGACAAGAGACCCAGTACTTC. Translated, it gives CASSFQGQETQYF.

The chain is built from TRBV7-2 and TRBJ2-7, with a weak D call TRBD2 (5 bases). Germline V gene data show CDR1 as SGHTA and CDR2 as FQGNSA. There are 13 residues in the CDR3. Trimming took off 5 bases at V and 6 bases at J, with 14 bases between the two ends. In nucleotides, the CDR3 is TGTGCCAGCAGCCCCCGGGAAGGTGGCGAGCAGTACTTC. The encoded protein is CASSPREGGEQYF.

This clone was counted a single time. The J gene is TRBJ2-1, the V gene TRBV28, with 8 bases aligning to TRBD1. J lost 1 base, V lost 7 bases, and 3 bases had no gene match. The CDR3 contains 14 residues. Germline CDR1 and CDR2: MDHEN and SYDVKM. The CDR3 region has the DNA TGTGCCAGCACTACAGGGGGGTCCTACAATGAGCAGTTCTTC. Translation gives CASTTGGSYNEQFF.

The V call is TRBV19, the J call TRBJ2-1; the match to TRBD1 covers 9 bases. V trimming: 3 bases; J trimming: 6 bases; junction bases outside the gene matches: 12. Germline CDR1 reads LNHDA; CDR2 reads SQIVND (reference sequence). The CDR3 length is 17 residues. The CDR3 loop is CASSIPFGTGNGNEQFF. CDR3 coding DNA: TGTGCCAGTAGTATCCCCTTCGGGACAGGGAATGGCAATGAGCAGTTCTTC.

CDR3: CASSHTGREAFF. The CDR3 DNA is TGTGCCAGCAGCCATACAGGGAGGGAAGCTTTCTTT. The chain couples TRBV7-2 to TRBJ1-1; tentative D call: TRBD1 (6 bases). This CDR3 is 12 amino acids long. Germline V CDR1 and CDR2: SGHTA, FQGNSA. V gave up 5 bases and J gave up 8 bases, with 12 bases separating them.

V is TRBV6-2 or TRBV6-3 and J is TRBJ2-1; 9 bases map to TRBD2. V lost 6 bases to trimming and J lost 6 bases; unmatched junction nucleotides: 9. This CDR3 is 15 amino acids long. Germline V CDR1 and CDR2: MNHEY, SVGEGT. CDR3 protein: CASSPRAGGRNEQFF. The CDR3, as DNA: TGTGCCAGCAGCCCACGAGCGGGGGGCCGCAATGAGCAGTTCTTC.

The CDR3 protein is CASAPGQGFEQYF. DNA for the CDR3: TGTGCCTCAGCGCCGGGACAGGGTTTCGAGCAGTACTTC. The rearrangement joins TRBV28 to TRBJ2-7; TRBD1 matches 9 bases. Germline values: CDR1 MDHEN, CDR2 SYDVKM. There are 13 residues in the CDR3. After removal of 11 bases from V and 6 bases from J, the junction contained 11 bases not matched to a gene.

This clone appeared a few times. V and J are TRBV6-6 and TRBJ2-5, with 8 bases that match TRBD2. V lost 5 bases, J lost 4 bases, and 6 bases stayed unmatched. Per germline, CDR1 MNHNY and CDR2 SVGAGI (reference sequence). This CDR3 is built from 14 residues. CDR3 nucleotide sequence: TGTGCCAGCAGTCAGTTAGCGGGGAGAGAGACCCAGTACTTC. Translating gives CASSQLAGRETQYF.

In its sample, this clone was seen a few times. The chain is built from TRBV13 and TRBJ2-7; D may be TRBD2 (6 bases). V was clipped by 1 base and J by 3 bases, with 10 bases between them. The CDR3 is 14 amino acids. Germline CDR1 PRHDT, CDR2 FYEKMQ (reference sequence). CDR3 nucleotides: TGTGCCAGCAGCTTAGAGGAGGGGAGCTACGAGCAGTACTTC. This sequence encodes CASSLEEGSYEQYF.

This clone was observed a handful of times. The gene calls are TRBV7-9 and TRBJ2-1, with 12 nucleotides matching TRBD2. V shed 1 base and J 8 bases; nucleotides not matched to a gene: 3. The CDR3 runs to 15 residues. Germline V gives CDR1 SEHNR, CDR2 FQNEAQ (reference sequence). The DNA for the CDR3 is TGTGCCAGCAGCTTAGTGTGGACTAGCGGGGATGAGCAGTTCTTC. This encodes CASSLVWTSGDEQFF.

J is TRBJ2-5 and V is TRBV2, with D maybe TRBD2 (5 bases). Germline V gives CDR1 SNHLY, CDR2 FYNNEI. This CDR3 has 13 residues. Trimming took off 4 bases at V and 3 bases at J, with 9 bases between the two ends. The CDR3 is CASSGETKETQYF. The CDR3 nucleotides are TGTGCCAGCAGTGGTGAGACTAAAGAGACCCAGTACTTC.